Below, 19 T cell receptor beta chains from the same sample are listed, as sequenced in a study of blood T cells in healthy people across ages. Next came a second PCR, run for about 7 to 12 cycles, which used a sample-barcoded 5' primer along with a J-beta primer mix. TCRdb reprocessed the 5' RACE reads with MiXCR, giving one entry per CDR3 protein. The sample shows over 1,500,000 distinct CDR3 sequences, 39% of them seen only once. Sequencing was carried out using blood. These TCRs come from a human donor in good health.

V and J are TRBV20-1 and TRBJ2-1, with 10 bases that match TRBD2. The germline V gene has CDR1 DFQATT and CDR2 SNEGSKA (reference sequence). The CDR3 has 14 residues. V lost 4 bases to trimming and J lost 3 bases; unmatched junction nucleotides: 3. This CDR3 is CSATSGGYYNEQFF. CDR3 DNA: TGCAGTGCTACTAGCGGGGGTTACTACAATGAGCAGTTCTTC.

This clonotype was counted a few times. The chain joins TRBV28 to TRBJ1-4, with 7 bases aligning to TRBD1. The CDR3 extends over 16 amino acids. The V and J ends lost 6 bases and 8 bases, in that order; junction bases with no gene match: 15. Germline CDR1 reads MDHEN; CDR2 reads SYDVKM. The DNA for the CDR3 is TGTGCCAGCAGAAATCCTTCCGGGACAGAGAGCGAAAAACTGTTTTTT. Translating it yields CASRNPSGTESEKLFF.

There are a few counts of this clonotype. The chain recombines TRBV11-2 with TRBJ1-1; maybe TRBD1 (5 bases). The V end lost 6 bases, the J end lost 8 bases, and 13 bases lay between the germline ends. The CDR3 is 12 residues long. CDR1 SGHAT and CDR2 FQNNGV come from the germline V gene. The DNA of the CDR3 is TGTGCCAGCAGTACCGCCGGGGGAGAAGCTTTCTTT. Residues: CASSTAGGEAFF.

This clonotype was picked up many times. CDR3 DNA: TGTGCCAGCAGACCTAACACGGGGCAAGAGACCCAGTACTTC. Translation gives CASRPNTGQETQYF. The J gene is TRBJ2-5, the V gene TRBV12-3 or TRBV12-4; maybe TRBD2 (5 bases). V lost 6 bases to trimming and J lost 2 bases, with 13 bases between them. The CDR3 consists of 14 residues.

In its sample, this clonotype was seen a few times. The rearrangement links TRBV7-6 to TRBJ1-6, with 8 bases lining up with TRBD1. CDR3 length: 15 amino acids. V lost 3 bases and J lost 9; bases outside the gene matches: 7. In germline, CDR1 is SGHVS, CDR2 FNYEAQ. The CDR3 region is CASSFMDREGSPLHF. DNA for the CDR3: TGTGCCAGCAGCTTCATGGACAGGGAAGGTTCACCCCTCCACTTT.

V is TRBV20-1 and J is TRBJ2-5; D gene uncertain. With 2 bases removed from V and 1 base from J, the gap between germline ends came to 14 bases. The CDR3 runs to 15 residues. Germline V gene lookup returns CDR1 DFQATT and CDR2 SNEGSKA (reference sequence). This chain's CDR3 is CSARNWRNPQETQYF. DNA of the CDR3: TGCAGTGCTAGAAATTGGCGTAACCCCCAAGAGACCCAGTACTTC.

The V and J genes are TRBV13 and TRBJ2-3, with D tentatively TRBD1 (6 bases). The CDR3 consists of 15 residues. The V and J ends lost 5 bases and 2 bases respectively, with 14 bases between them. CDR1 and CDR2 from the germline V gene are PRHDT and FYEKMQ (reference sequence). In DNA, the CDR3 is TGTGCCAGCAGCGCCCCCGGACAGAACACAGATACGCAGTATTTT. This encodes CASSAPGQNTDTQYF.

V gene TRBV20-1 combines with J gene TRBJ2-3; no clear D. The CDR3 covers 12 residues. The V end was cut by 2 bases, the J end by 6 bases, with 9 bases between. Per the germline V gene, CDR1 is DFQATT and CDR2 is SNEGSKA (reference sequence). The CDR3 nucleotides read TGCAGTGCTAGACCTGTGGGGGATACGCAGTATTTT. Its protein is CSARPVGDTQYF.

The chain carries TRBV4-3 and TRBJ2-1; D may match TRBD1 or TRBD2 (5 bases each). Between the trimmed V and J ends, which lost 3 bases and 5 bases, there was a span of 20 bases. This CDR3 is 17 amino acids long. The germline V gene has CDR1 LGHNA and CDR2 YSLEER. CDR3 nucleotide sequence: TGCGCCAGCAGCCATCCGGGGACCGTCCATCCTAACAATGAGCAGTTCTTC. This codes for CASSHPGTVHPNNEQFF.

The chain links TRBV5-5 to TRBJ1-5; 8 bases fit TRBD1. Trimming cost V 4 bases and J 5 bases; bases outside gene matches: 5. There are 14 residues in the CDR3. Per the germline V gene, CDR1 is SGHKS and CDR2 is YYEKEE (reference sequence). CDR3 amino acids: CASSEQGVDQPQHF. CDR3 DNA: TGTGCCAGCAGCGAACAGGGGGTTGATCAGCCCCAGCATTTT.

This clonotype was counted once. The chain links TRBV11-2 to TRBJ2-7; 10 bases match TRBD2. CDR3 length: 15 residues. J was trimmed by 1 base and V by 6 bases; bases with no gene match: 6. Germline loops: CDR1 SGHAT, CDR2 FQNNGV. CDR3 protein: CASSKPGLASYEQYF. The CDR3 nucleotides are TGTGCCAGCAGTAAACCGGGACTAGCGTCCTACGAGCAGTACTTC.

This clonotype has only a few counts. The chain is built from TRBV7-2 and TRBJ2-6, with no clear D. V was cut by 5 bases and J by 6 bases, with 8 bases left in between. Germline CDR1 and CDR2: SGHTA and FQGNSA. The CDR3 consists of 13 residues. CDR3 nucleotide sequence: TGTGCCAGCAGCCCACCCACGGCCAACGTCCTGACTTTC. Translation: CASSPPTANVLTF.

This clonotype is a singleton in its sample. One junction end does not reproduce the germline sequence, and a read error may be involved. The chain employs TRBV5-1 and TRBJ2-6, with TRBD1 as a possible D gene (5 bases). Looked up from germline, CDR1 is SGHRS and CDR2 is YFSETQ. The CDR3 contains 16 residues. CDR3 coding DNA: TGCGCCAGCAGCCCGCAACTTCGAGGTGGGGCCAACGCCCTGACTTTC. Protein: CASSPQLRGGANALTF.

The chain recombines TRBV27 with TRBJ2-7; D is undetermined. Trimming shortened V by 8 bases and J by 6 bases, and 8 bases separated the two germline ends. The length of the CDR3 is 10 residues. The V gene's germline CDR1 is MNHEY and CDR2 SMNVEV (reference sequence). In DNA, the CDR3 is TGTGCCAGCGGGGTGCGCGAGCAGTACTTC. Translation: CASGVREQYF.

This clonotype has just a few counts. The chain uses TRBV9 and TRBJ2-7; 7 bases agree with TRBD1. The germline V gene encodes CDR1 SGDLS and CDR2 YYNGEE. CDR3 size: 15 residues. With V trimmed by 0 bases and J by 2 bases, 5 bases remained unmatched. CDR3 amino acids: CASSVGGQITYEQYF. CDR3 in DNA: TGTGCCAGCAGCGTAGGGGGACAGATCACCTACGAGCAGTACTTC. The full variable domain, completed using reference TRBV9 and TRBJ2-7, is DSGVTQTPKHLITATGQRVTLRCSPRSGDLSVYWYQQSLDQGLQFLIQYYNGEERAKGNILERFSAQQFPDLHSELNLSSLELGDSALYFCASSVGGQITYEQYFGPGTRLTVT.

This clonotype was recorded a few times. The chain recombines TRBV9 with TRBJ2-5; no definite D call. Trimming removed 0 bases at V and 6 bases at J, with 9 bases between. The CDR3 has 13 residues. Germline-derived CDR1 and CDR2 are SGDLS and YYNGEE. This chain's CDR3 is CASSVDWAKTQYF. As DNA, the CDR3 is TGTGCCAGCAGCGTAGATTGGGCGAAGACCCAGTACTTC.

V gene TRBV3-1 combines with J gene TRBJ2-7; maybe TRBD1 (5 bases). The V end was cut by 2 bases, the J end by 6 bases, with 14 bases between. Germline assignment: CDR1 LGHDT and CDR2 YNNKEL (reference sequence). The CDR3 runs 14 residues. CDR3 region: CASSQQGISGEQYF. The CDR3 DNA is TGTGCCAGCAGCCAACAGGGTATTTCGGGCGAGCAGTACTTC.

The rearrangement uses TRBV4-2 and TRBJ1-1, with a possible D match to TRBD1 (5 bases). The CDR3 is 19 amino acids. Trimming removed 0 bases from V and 2 bases from J, with 22 bases in between. The germline gives CDR1 LGHNA, CDR2 YNFKEQ. The CDR3 is CASSQEEGRVVRDNTEAFF. The CDR3 region has the DNA TGTGCCAGCAGCCAAGAAGAGGGCAGGGTCGTCAGAGACAACACTGAAGCTTTCTTT.

The chain is built from TRBV20-1 and TRBJ1-6; possible D gene TRBD1, 5 bases. The CDR3 is 13 residues long. The V end was cut by 5 bases, the J end by 10 bases, with 15 bases between. Germline V gives CDR1 DFQATT, CDR2 SNEGSKA (reference sequence). CDR3 sequence: CSAHWQGNSPLHF. CDR3 in DNA: TGCAGTGCTCATTGGCAGGGAAACTCACCCCTCCACTTT.